A selection of T cell receptor beta chains follows, all from one sample in a study of T cells in Graves' hyperthyroidism and ophthalmopathy. TCRdb recomputed calls from the multiplex PCR reads with MiXCR, one row per CDR3 protein. The sample has about 250,000 distinct CDR3 sequences, approximately 25% seen once. Sequencing input: blood. The receptors shown here come from a woman aged 35 to 49 with Graves' ophthalmopathy. CDR3s include the opening cysteine and the closing phenylalanine or tryptophan. The D gene is left open where the match is weak. Rows give clone size only sometimes, using once, few, many, or a class for an expanded clone.

CDR3 protein: CASSQYYEQYF
CDR3 DNA: TGTGCCAGCAGCCAATACTACGAGCAGTACTTC
clone size: many
V gene: TRBV7-2
J gene: TRBJ2-7
D gene: NA
CDR3 length: 11

CDR3 protein: CASSYGDGSYEQYF
CDR3 DNA: TGTGCCAGCAGTTACGGGGACGGTTCCTACGAGCAGTACTTC
clone size: many
V gene: TRBV6-5
J gene: TRBJ2-7
D gene: NA
CDR3 length: 14

CDR3 protein: CASSLAVGNSPLHF
CDR3 DNA: TGTGCCAGCAGCCTGGCTGTCGGGAATTCACCCCTCCACTTT
clone size: many
V gene: TRBV11-2
J gene: TRBJ1-6
D gene: NA
CDR3 length: 14

CDR3 protein: CASSRRGQGDTQYF
CDR3 DNA: TGTGCCAGCAGCCGGAGAGGACAGGGGGATACGCAGTATTTT
clone size: many
V gene: TRBV28
J gene: TRBJ2-3
D gene: TRBD1
CDR3 length: 14

CDR3 protein: CASSTGGQPQHF
CDR3 DNA: TGTGCCAGCAGCACAGGGGGCCAGCCCCAGCATTTT
clone size: many
V gene: TRBV12-3/TRBV12-4
J gene: TRBJ1-5
D gene: TRBD1
CDR3 length: 12

CDR3 protein: CASSFTQTGNQPQHF
CDR3 DNA: TGTGCCAGCAGTTTTACACAGACAGGGAATCAGCCCCAGCATTTT
clone size: many
V gene: TRBV12-3/TRBV12-4
J gene: TRBJ1-5
D gene: TRBD1
CDR3 length: 15

CDR3 protein: CASSHMTGATGEAFF
CDR3 DNA: TGTGCCAGCAGTCACATGACAGGTGCCACTGGGGAAGCTTTCTTT
clone size: NA
V gene: TRBV12-3/TRBV12-4
J gene: TRBJ1-1
D gene: NA
CDR3 length: 15

CDR3 protein: CASSLEGELFF
CDR3 DNA: TGTGCCAGCAGCTTAGAGGGGGAGCTGTTTTTT
clone size: many
V gene: TRBV7-6
J gene: TRBJ2-2
D gene: NA
CDR3 length: 11

CDR3 protein: CSVDGRGRETQYF
CDR3 DNA: TGCAGCGTTGATGGCAGGGGGAGAGAGACCCAGTACTTC
clone size: many
V gene: TRBV29-1
J gene: TRBJ2-5
D gene: TRBD1
CDR3 length: 13

CDR3 protein: CASSAYWTGGGGYTF
CDR3 DNA: TGTGCCAGCAGTGCCTACTGGACAGGGGGTGGTGGCTACACCTTC
clone size: many
V gene: TRBV27
J gene: TRBJ1-2
D gene: TRBD1
CDR3 length: 15

CDR3 protein: CASGLRHPIVYGYTF
CDR3 DNA: TGTGCCAGCGGTTTACGGCATCCCATTGTCTATGGCTACACCTTC
clone size: NA
V gene: TRBV28
J gene: TRBJ1-2
D gene: NA
CDR3 length: 15

CDR3 protein: CASSYSTGRQPQHF
CDR3 DNA: TGTGCCAGCAGTTACTCGACTGGGCGACAGCCCCAGCATTTT
clone size: NA
V gene: TRBV6-2/TRBV6-3
J gene: TRBJ1-5
D gene: NA
CDR3 length: 14

CDR3 protein: CASSSLVKRDRYEQYF
CDR3 DNA: TGTGCCAGCAGCTCACTTGTGAAGCGGGACCGCTACGAGCAGTACTTC
clone size: many
V gene: TRBV11-2
J gene: TRBJ2-7
D gene: TRBD2
CDR3 length: 16

CDR3 protein: CASSQNWDRSYEQYF
CDR3 DNA: TGTGCCAGCAGCCAAAATTGGGACAGGTCCTACGAGCAGTACTTC
clone size: many
V gene: TRBV28
J gene: TRBJ2-7
D gene: TRBD1
CDR3 length: 15

CDR3 protein: CASGLPTGELFF
CDR3 DNA: TGTGCTAGTGGTTTGCCGACCGGGGAGCTGTTTTTT
clone size: many
V gene: TRBV12-5
J gene: TRBJ2-2
D gene: NA
CDR3 length: 12

CDR3 protein: CAWTPSSTRGEMALHF
CDR3 DNA: TGTGCCTGGACCCCCTCTTCTACTCGGGGGGAGATGGCCCTCCACTTT
clone size: NA
V gene: TRBV30
J gene: TRBJ1-6
D gene: NA
CDR3 length: 16

CDR3 protein: CASSKQSHEQYF
CDR3 DNA: TGTGCCAGCAGCAAACAGAGCCACGAGCAGTACTTC
clone size: many
V gene: TRBV13
J gene: TRBJ2-7
D gene: NA
CDR3 length: 12

CDR3 protein: CASSSSIGRSYEQCF
CDR3 DNA: TGTGCCAGCAGTTCTTCTATCGGGAGAAGCTACGAGCAGTGCTTC
clone size: NA
V gene: TRBV12-3/TRBV12-4
J gene: TRBJ2-7
D gene: NA
CDR3 length: 15

CDR3 protein: CSVAIGQGAGAKNIQYF
CDR3 DNA: TGCAGCGTTGCTATAGGACAGGGGGCTGGAGCCAAAAACATTCAGTACTTC
clone size: many
V gene: TRBV29-1
J gene: TRBJ2-4
D gene: TRBD1
CDR3 length: 17

CDR3 protein: CASHPSTGQGPFSGANVLTF
CDR3 DNA: TGTGCCAGTCACCCCTCCACCGGACAAGGGCCGTTTTCTGGGGCCAACGTCCTGACTTTC
clone size: many
V gene: TRBV25-1
J gene: TRBJ2-6
D gene: NA
CDR3 length: 20

CDR3 protein: CASSLGVGDEETQYF
CDR3 DNA: TGCGCCAGCAGCTTGGGGGTAGGGGACGAAGAGACCCAGTACTTC
clone size: NA
V gene: TRBV5-1
J gene: TRBJ2-5
D gene: NA
CDR3 length: 15

CDR3 protein: CASSLSGTKNIQYF
CDR3 DNA: TGTGCCAGCAGTTTATCCGGGACCAAAAACATTCAGTACTTC
clone size: many
V gene: TRBV12-3/TRBV12-4
J gene: TRBJ2-4
D gene: NA
CDR3 length: 14

CDR3 protein: CASNERTSGATGSYEQYF
CDR3 DNA: TGTGCCAGCAACGAACGGACTAGCGGGGCCACGGGGTCCTACGAGCAGTACTTC
clone size: NA
V gene: TRBV6-2/TRBV6-3
J gene: TRBJ2-7
D gene: TRBD2
CDR3 length: 18

CDR3 protein: CAISLDPGETQYF
CDR3 DNA: TGTGCCATCAGTCTTGACCCCGGAGAGACCCAGTACTTC
clone size: many
V gene: TRBV10-3
J gene: TRBJ2-5
D gene: NA
CDR3 length: 13

CDR3 protein: CASSLGRADNEQFF
CDR3 DNA: TGTGCCAGCAGTCTGGGGAGGGCAGACAATGAGCAGTTCTTC
clone size: many
V gene: TRBV12-3/TRBV12-4
J gene: TRBJ2-1
D gene: TRBD2
CDR3 length: 14

CDR3 protein: CASSQESSFYEQYF
CDR3 DNA: TGTGCCAGCAGCCAAGAGTCCTCATTCTACGAGCAGTACTTC
clone size: many
V gene: TRBV3-1
J gene: TRBJ2-7
D gene: NA
CDR3 length: 14

CDR3 protein: CASSRDGASGNTGELFF
CDR3 DNA: TGTGCCAGCAGCCGCGACGGGGCTAGCGGGAACACCGGGGAGCTGTTTTTT
clone size: many
V gene: TRBV7-3
J gene: TRBJ2-2
D gene: TRBD2
CDR3 length: 17

CDR3 protein: CASSLERTSGNTIYF
CDR3 DNA: TGTGCCAGCAGCTTAGAACGGACCTCTGGAAACACCATATATTTT
clone size: many
V gene: TRBV11-2
J gene: TRBJ1-3
D gene: NA
CDR3 length: 15

CDR3 protein: CASRLDGRVDTQYF
CDR3 DNA: TGTGCCAGCAGGTTGGACGGGAGGGTAGATACGCAGTATTTT
clone size: NA
V gene: TRBV27
J gene: TRBJ2-3
D gene: TRBD2
CDR3 length: 14

CDR3 protein: CASSLGGLAGNYEQYF
CDR3 DNA: TGCGCCAGCAGCTTGGGGGGACTAGCGGGAAACTACGAGCAGTACTTC
clone size: many
V gene: TRBV5-1
J gene: TRBJ2-7
D gene: TRBD2
CDR3 length: 16

CDR3 protein: CASARTASNQPQHF
CDR3 DNA: TGTGCGAGCGCCCGGACAGCTAGCAATCAGCCCCAGCATTTT
clone size: NA
V gene: TRBV6-2/TRBV6-3
J gene: TRBJ1-5
D gene: NA
CDR3 length: 14

CDR3 protein: CASSIVGKQTQYF
CDR3 DNA: TGTGCCAGTAGTATAGTAGGGAAACAGACCCAGTACTTC
clone size: many
V gene: TRBV19
J gene: TRBJ2-5
D gene: NA
CDR3 length: 13

CDR3 protein: CASSWRHELYEQYF
CDR3 DNA: TGTGCCAGTAGTTGGAGACATGAGTTATACGAGCAGTACTTC
clone size: many
V gene: TRBV19
J gene: TRBJ2-7
D gene: NA
CDR3 length: 14

CDR3 protein: CASSQGQELYEQYF
CDR3 DNA: TGTGCCAGCAGCCAGGGACAGGAGCTCTACGAGCAGTACTTC
clone size: few
V gene: TRBV3-1
J gene: TRBJ2-7
D gene: TRBD1
CDR3 length: 14

CDR3 protein: CASSFGQLRGSYGYTF
CDR3 DNA: TGTGCCAGCAGTTTCGGGCAACTACGCGGTAGCTATGGCTACACCTTC
clone size: many
V gene: TRBV12-3/TRBV12-4
J gene: TRBJ1-2
D gene: NA
CDR3 length: 16

CDR3 protein: CASSNRQERVYEQCF
CDR3 DNA: TGTGCCAGCAGTAACAGACAGGAGAGAGTCTACGAGCAGTGCTTC
clone size: NA
V gene: TRBV6-5
J gene: TRBJ2-7
D gene: NA
CDR3 length: 15

CDR3 protein: CASSEGLADHQETQYF
CDR3 DNA: TGTGCCAGCAGTGAGGGACTAGCGGACCACCAAGAGACCCAGTACTTC
clone size: NA
V gene: TRBV12-3/TRBV12-4
J gene: TRBJ2-5
D gene: TRBD2
CDR3 length: 16